What follows are 27 T cell receptor beta chains derived from one specimen sequenced in a study of blood T cell repertoires in COVID-19. The repertoire was sequenced with immunoSEQ multiplex PCR; TCRdb's copy has only in-frame clones and lacks some. This sample has fewer than 85,000 clones, with under 90% found just once. Sequencing was done on a sample of peripheral blood. All receptors derive from a woman aged 55-69 years with acute or convalescent COVID-19.

The rearrangement uses TRBV30 and TRBJ2-1, with 8 bases identical to TRBD1. Germline V gene data show CDR1 as GTSNPN and CDR2 as SVGIG (reference sequence). The CDR3 sequence is 12 residues long. V lost 4 bases, J lost 6 bases, and 2 bases stayed unmatched. CDR3 protein: CAWKTGVNEQFF. The CDR3 nucleotides read TGTGCCTGGAAGACAGGGGTCAATGAGCAGTTCTTC.

This chain links TRBV9 with TRBJ2-1; D not certain. Per the germline V gene, CDR1 is SGDLS and CDR2 is YYNGEE. The CDR3 covers 15 residues. Trimming cost V 4 bases and J 0 bases, with 11 bases left between them. The CDR3 sequence: CASSPTSTSYNEQFF. Here the CDR3 DNA reads TGTGCCAGCAGCCCTACCTCTACCTCCTACAATGAGCAGTTCTTC.

The chain joins TRBV7-3 to TRBJ2-5; tentative D call: TRBD2 (6 bases). Trimming took 2 bases from V and 0 from J, leaving 13 bases between them. This CDR3 is 16 amino acids long. Germline V lookup: CDR1 SGHTA, CDR2 FQGTGA. CDR3 in DNA: TGTGCCAGCAGCTTAGGGGGGAGAGCAGACCAAGAGACCCAGTACTTC. Its translation is CASSLGGRADQETQYF.

The chain carries TRBV6-5 and TRBJ2-7, with a possible D match to TRBD2 (6 bases). The CDR3 is made up of 13 amino acids. The germline gives CDR1 MNHEY, CDR2 SVGAGI. Deletions cut 11 bases from V and 3 bases from J, with 17 bases between. The CDR3: CAARRAGNYEQYF. The CDR3 DNA is TGTGCCGCTCGGAGGGCGGGGAACTACGAGCAGTACTTC.

The genes are TRBV7-9 and TRBJ2-5; 7 bases are a match to TRBD1. CDR1 is SEHNR and CDR2 is FQNEAQ in the germline V gene (reference sequence). Trimming took 2 bases from V and 0 from J; bases not matched to a gene: 3. CDR3 length: 15 residues. In DNA form, the CDR3 reads TGTGCCAGCAGCTTAAAACAGGGGAACCAAGAGACCCAGTACTTC. It translates to CASSLKQGNQETQYF.

The chain employs TRBV10-2 and TRBJ2-1, with D maybe TRBD2 (6 bases). The germline gives CDR1 WSHSY, CDR2 SAAADI. This CDR3 spans 13 amino acids. V was clipped by 8 bases and J by 8 bases, with 16 bases between them. The CDR3 protein is CASSHPGLHEQFF. The DNA for the CDR3 is TGCGCCAGCTCCCACCCGGGACTCCATGAGCAGTTCTTC.

The rearrangement uses TRBV29-1 and TRBJ1-1; TRBD1 matches 8 bases. V lost 7 bases to trimming and J lost 4 bases; unmatched junction nucleotides: 8. CDR1 and CDR2 (germline): SQVTM, ANQGSEA. The CDR3 totals 13 residues. The CDR3 DNA follows: TGCAGCGCTAAGGACAGGGTTGGCACTGAAGCTTTCTTT. Protein product: CSAKDRVGTEAFF.

V usage is TRBV19 and J usage is TRBJ1-5; D perhaps matches TRBD1 (6 bases). This CDR3 region has 15 residues. Germline values: CDR1 LNHDA, CDR2 SQIVND (reference sequence). The V end was cut by 8 bases, the J end by 1 base, with 15 bases between. For the CDR3, the DNA is TGTGCCAGTTTCAACCCGGGACAAAGCAATCAGCCCCAGCATTTT. Residues: CASFNPGQSNQPQHF.

V usage is TRBV3-1 (or the pseudogene TRBV3-2) and J usage is TRBJ2-2; 8 positions match TRBD1. V lost 2 bases to trimming and J lost 5 bases; unmatched junction nucleotides: 10. Per the germline V gene, CDR1 is LGHDT and CDR2 is YNNKEL (reference sequence). The CDR3 has 17 residues. CDR3 bases: TGTGCCAGCAGCCAATACCGGGACAGGAGGAGGACCGGGGAGCTGTTTTTT. Translating it yields CASSQYRDRRRTGELFF.

In its sample, this clone was seen a few times. V is TRBV6-5 and J is TRBJ2-5; D unclear. The CDR3 consists of 13 residues. V lost 6 bases, J lost 1 base, and 9 bases lay in between. Germline assignment: CDR1 MNHEY and CDR2 SVGAGI. Written as DNA, the CDR3 is TGTGCCAGCAGGAGAGCCCTCCAAGAGACCCAGTACTTC. Protein sequence: CASRRALQETQYF.

The J gene is TRBJ2-1, the V gene TRBV28; 9 nucleotides align to TRBD1. The CDR3 runs to 19 residues. The ends lost 7 bases at V and 8 bases at J; junction bases unmatched: 24. CDR1 and CDR2 from the germline V gene are MDHEN and SYDVKM. As DNA, the CDR3 is TGTGCCAGCATCCCTCTCCCGGGACAGGGCGTTCTCTCGTTCGATGAGCAGTTCTTC. It is translated as CASIPLPGQGVLSFDEQFF. The whole variable domain, filled in from reference TRBV28 and TRBJ2-1, reads DVKVTQSSRYLVKRTGEKVFLECVQDMDHENMFWYRQDPGLGLRLIYFSYDVKMKEKGDIPEGYSVSREKKERFSLILESASTNQTSMYLCASIPLPGQGVLSFDEQFFGPGTRLTVL.

The rearrangement joins TRBV2 to TRBJ2-1, with 11 bases fitting TRBD2. This CDR3 has 14 residues. CDR1 SNHLY and CDR2 FYNNEI come from the germline V gene. V dropped 5 bases and J dropped 7; count of bases not matched to a gene: 4. The CDR3 DNA reads TGTGCCAGCAGTTCGGGACTAGCGGATAATGAGCAGTTCTTC. Translated: CASSSGLADNEQFF. Filled out from reference TRBV2 and TRBJ2-1, the complete variable domain reads EPEVTQTPSHQVTQMGQEVILRCVPISNHLYFYWYRQILGQKVEFLVSFYNNEISEKSEIFDDQFSVERPDGSNFTLKIRSTKLEDSAMYFCASSSGLADNEQFFGPGTRLTVL.

The V call is TRBV5-1, the J call TRBJ2-1; D is perhaps TRBD2 (5 bases). CDR1 and CDR2 from the germline V gene are SGHRS and YFSETQ. The CDR3 contains 16 residues. V shed 4 bases and J shed 0 bases, with 14 bases lying between them. This CDR3 is CASSGSSLSSYNEQFF. CDR3 nucleotide sequence: TGCGCCAGCAGCGGGTCTAGCTTAAGCTCCTACAATGAGCAGTTCTTC.

This chain links TRBV7-3 with TRBJ2-3; a possible D gene is TRBD2 (6 bases). V was trimmed by 1 base and J by 0 bases, leaving 17 bases between them. The CDR3 totals 18 residues. Germline V gene sequence: CDR1 SGHTA, CDR2 FQGTGA. The DNA of the CDR3 is TGTGCCAGCAGCTTAAGCCCGGGACTTCGAACTAGCACAGATACGCAGTATTTT. Protein: CASSLSPGLRTSTDTQYF.

This rearrangement joins TRBV5-5 to TRBJ2-3, with D perhaps TRBD1 (6 bases). The V gene's germline CDR1 is SGHKS and CDR2 YYEKEE (reference sequence). Trimming cost V 3 bases and J 1 base, with 12 bases left between them. The CDR3 is made up of 15 amino acids. CDR3 coding DNA: TGTGCCAGCAGCTCCACAGGGACCCGCACAGATACGCAGTATTTT. This gives the protein CASSSTGTRTDTQYF. Drawing the rest from reference TRBV5-5 and TRBJ2-3, the complete variable domain is DAGVTQSPTHLIKTRGQQVTLRCSPISGHKSVSWYQQVLGQGPQFIFQYYEKEERGRGNFPDRFSARQFPNYSSELNVNALLLGDSALYLCASSSTGTRTDTQYFGPGTRLTVL.

The V and J genes are TRBV13 and TRBJ2-1, with TRBD1 as a possible D gene (5 bases). This CDR3 contains 19 residues. Per germline, CDR1 PRHDT and CDR2 FYEKMQ (reference sequence). Trimming removed 4 bases from V and 0 bases from J, with 22 bases in between. CDR3 sequence: CASSSLKGVGDHSYNEQFF. CDR3 DNA: TGTGCCAGCAGCTCGCTAAAAGGGGTTGGCGACCACTCCTACAATGAGCAGTTCTTC.

V and J are TRBV5-4 and TRBJ1-4, with TRBD1 as a possible D gene (5 bases). V shed 1 base and J shed 8 bases, with 12 bases lying between them. From germline, CDR1 is SGHNT and CDR2 YYREEE (reference sequence). This CDR3 spans 14 amino acids. The CDR3 DNA follows: TGTGCCAGCAGCTTGAAAGGCAGGGCGGAAAAACTGTTTTTT. Protein sequence: CASSLKGRAEKLFF.

The chain combines TRBV6-5 with TRBJ1-5; 7 bases align to TRBD1. In germline, CDR1 is MNHEY, CDR2 SVGAGI. V was pared by 6 bases and J by 1 base, with 3 bases of the junction left unmatched. There are 14 residues in the CDR3. CDR3 in amino acids: CASRLQGSNQPQHF. CDR3 bases: TGTGCCAGCAGACTACAGGGGAGCAATCAGCCCCAGCATTTT.

The chain is built from TRBV29-1 and TRBJ1-3, with D perhaps TRBD1 (5 bases). The CDR3 is 14 residues long. The germline V gene encodes CDR1 SQVTM and CDR2 ANQGSEA. V was trimmed by 4 bases and J by 4 bases, leaving 14 bases between them. CDR3 DNA: TGCAGCGTTGGGCCGGGGGGTTCAGGAAACACCATATATTTT. Its protein is CSVGPGGSGNTIYF. Full variable domain (outside the CDR3, taken from reference TRBV29-1 and TRBJ1-3): SAVISQKPSRDICQRGTSLTIQCQVDSQVTMMFWYRQQPGQSLTLIATANQGSEATYESGFVIDKFPISRPNLTFSTLTVSNMSPEDSSIYLCSVGPGGSGNTIYFGEGSWLTVV.

The V and J genes are TRBV7-3 and TRBJ2-3, with TRBD1 matching over 7 bases. The V gene's germline CDR1 is SGHTA and CDR2 FQGTGA. With 4 bases clipped from V and 1 base from J, the junction kept 5 bases outside the gene matches. There are 15 residues in the CDR3. This CDR3 reads CASSSGQARTDTQYF. The CDR3 DNA follows: TGTGCCAGCAGCTCCGGACAGGCGCGCACAGATACGCAGTATTTT.

This sequence joins TRBV4-1 and TRBJ1-6; D not resolved. This CDR3 is 17 amino acids long. From germline, CDR1 is MGHRA and CDR2 YSYEKL. Trimming cost V 2 bases and J 5 bases, with 16 bases left between them. CDR3 sequence: CASSQNQGGPDNSPLHF. CDR3 in DNA: TGCGCCAGCAGCCAAAATCAAGGCGGTCCGGATAATTCACCCCTCCACTTT.

The chain has TRBV4-2 and TRBJ1-6; TRBD1 matches at 7 bases. CDR1 is LGHNA, CDR2 YNFKEQ, per germline. The junction had 5 bases not matched to a gene; V was cut back by 5 bases and J by 1 base. This CDR3 is 16 amino acids long. The CDR3 DNA reads as TGTGCCAGCAGCGAAAACAGGGGTTCCTATAATTCACCCCTCCACTTT. Protein sequence: CASSENRGSYNSPLHF.

The chain joins TRBV7-9 to TRBJ1-5; D is ambiguous. The V gene lost 1 base and the J gene lost 4 bases, with 5 bases spanning the gap. CDR1 and CDR2 from the germline V gene are SEHNR and FQNEAQ (reference sequence). The CDR3 consists of 13 residues. CDR3 in amino acids: CASSLDGNQPQHF. In nucleotides, the CDR3 is TGTGCCAGCAGCTTAGACGGGAATCAGCCCCAGCATTTT. Drawing the rest from reference TRBV7-9 and TRBJ1-5, the complete variable domain is DTGVSQNPRHKITKRGQNVTFRCDPISEHNRLYWYRQTLGQGPEFLTYFQNEAQLEKSRLLSDRFSAERPKGSFSTLEIQRTEQGDSAMYLCASSLDGNQPQHFGDGTRLSIL.

The chain recombines TRBV12-3 or TRBV12-4 with TRBJ1-1; no clear D gene. V was trimmed by 2 bases and J by 0 bases, leaving 4 bases between them. This CDR3 is 13 amino acids long. The CDR3 nucleotides read TGTGCCAGCAGTTTACGGGTGAACACTGAAGCTTTCTTT. Protein product: CASSLRVNTEAFF.

The V gene is TRBV19, the J gene TRBJ1-1, with D possibly matching TRBD1 (5 bases). CDR3 length: 14 amino acids. CDR1 and CDR2 (germline): LNHDA, SQIVND (reference sequence). V was shortened by 3 bases and J by 2 bases, with 10 bases between the two germline ends. The CDR3 region has the DNA TGTGCCAGTAGTATCGGCGGGGGTAACACTGAAGCTTTCTTT. Translation gives CASSIGGGNTEAFF.

This clone was picked up one time. The chain links TRBV4-1 to TRBJ1-6; D possibly corresponds to TRBD1 (6 bases). V gave up 2 bases and J gave up 10 bases, with 15 bases separating them. Germline values: CDR1 MGHRA, CDR2 YSYEKL. There are 15 residues in the CDR3. The CDR3 DNA reads as TGCGCCAGCAGCCAATACGGAACAGGGACATCACCCCTCCACTTT. As protein: CASSQYGTGTSPLHF.

This clone was observed a few times. The rearrangement links TRBV6-2 or TRBV6-3 to TRBJ2-7; tentatively, D is TRBD1 (5 bases). This CDR3 has 13 residues. Trimming shortened V by 5 bases and J by 1 base, and 9 bases separated the two germline ends. Germline V gene data show CDR1 as MNHEY and CDR2 as SVGEGT. This CDR3 is CASSRTGSYEQYF. The CDR3 DNA is TGTGCCAGCAGTAGAACAGGTTCCTACGAGCAGTACTTC.